Listed here are 6 T cell receptor beta chains from one sample, sequenced in a study of T-cell reconstitution after alpha-beta-depleted transplantation in children. The authors prepared the TCRbeta library with unique molecular identifiers. TCRdb re-derived calls from the PCR reads in MiXCR, one entry per CDR3 protein. The table has 200,000 or so distinct CDR3 sequences, about 6% seen once. The sequences come from PBMCs, collected before TCRalphabeta/CD19-depleted stem cell transplant. All receptors come from a girl less than two years old with combined immunodeficiency, due to receive a stem cell transplant.

Ten or more counts support this clonotype. The J gene is TRBJ2-3, the V gene TRBV11-3; D remains ambiguous. V shed 4 bases and J shed 2 bases, with 10 bases lying between them. The CDR3 contains 14 residues. Germline CDR1 reads SGHNT; CDR2 reads YENEEA. In DNA, the CDR3 is TGTGCCAGCAGCTCGACACGAATCACAGATACGCAGTATTTT. As protein: CASSSTRITDTQYF.

This clonotype was seen many times. This chain links TRBV4-2 with TRBJ2-2; the D gene is possibly TRBD1 (7 bases). The CDR3 sequence is 17 residues long. V lost 1 base and J lost 7, with 19 bases in between. CDR1 and CDR2 (germline): LGHNA, YNFKEQ. The CDR3 bases are TGTGCCAGCAGCCAAGGGAGGGGGCGATCCATGAACGGGGAGCTGTTTTTT. Its protein product is CASSQGRGRSMNGELFF.

This clonotype was counted at least ten times. An end of the junction does not agree with germline; a read error may underlie this. This sequence joins TRBV27 and TRBJ2-3; tentatively, D is TRBD1 (6 bases). The V gene's germline CDR1 is MNHEY and CDR2 SMNVEV (reference sequence). CDR3 size: 15 residues. The CDR3 DNA is TGTGCCAGCAGTTTTGGCGGACAGCAGGGGTCAAATCACAAATTT. Translated: CASSFGGQQGSNHKF.

This clonotype was counted many times. This chain connects TRBV28 to TRBJ2-1, with 7 bases that match TRBD2. Germline CDR1 reads MDHEN; CDR2 reads SYDVKM. Unmatched junction bases numbered 8, after V lost 6 bases and J lost 0 bases. The CDR3 consists of 16 residues. CDR3 protein: CASSPIAGSSYNEQFF. DNA of the CDR3: TGTGCCAGCAGCCCGATAGCGGGTAGCTCCTACAATGAGCAGTTCTTC.

This clonotype occurred a few times. This chain links TRBV20-1 with TRBJ2-6; no firm D call. Germline CDR1 DFQATT, CDR2 SNEGSKA (reference sequence). CDR3 length: 14 amino acids. V shed 0 bases and J shed 4 bases, with 7 bases lying between them. CDR3 sequence reads: CSARDLGGANVLTF. CDR3 bases: TGCAGTGCTAGAGATCTCGGGGGGGCCAACGTCCTGACTTTC.

The sample holds many counts of this clonotype. The chain carries TRBV5-1 and TRBJ2-7, with D unresolved. From germline, CDR1 is SGHRS and CDR2 YFSETQ. The V and J ends lost 3 bases and 3 bases respectively, with 7 bases between them. The length of the CDR3 is 12 residues. The CDR3 is CASSSGNYEQYF. CDR3 nucleotides: TGCGCCAGCAGCTCAGGTAACTACGAGCAGTACTTC.